This TCR beta chain was captured in a study of patients and donors after allogeneic stem cell transplantation. From the RT-PCR reads, TCRdb called clonotypes with MiXCR, one entry per CDR3 protein. The sample yields about a million distinct CDR3 sequences, roughly 18% seen once. Many counts were recorded for this clonotype. V was pared by 0 bases and J by 5 bases, with 3 bases of the junction left unmatched. The CDR3 is made up of 15 amino acids. Looked up from germline, CDR1 is ENHRY and CDR2 is SYGVKD. The source material was blood, either unsorted or a sorted T cell fraction (not recorded which). The source is a human donor who was either an allogeneic HSCT recipient or a stem cell or donor lymphocyte infusion donor (not recorded which). It is not recorded whose cells these are; they may come from a transplant donor. This chain connects TRBV10-3 to TRBJ2-7, with TRBD1 matching 11 bases. The CDR3 region is CAISESQDRGHEQYF. The CDR3 nucleotides read TGTGCCATCAGTGAGTCGCAGGACAGGGGGCACGAGCAGTACTTC.